One and the same sample provided the 14 T cell receptor beta chains below, sequenced in a study of Ad26.COV2.S vaccination and SARS-CoV-2 variants. Using immunoSEQ multiplex PCR, the repertoire was profiled, and TCRdb retains in-frame clones only, with some absent. The table lists about 250,000 clones, roughly 86% of them singletons, with about 3.1% in the top ten. Treatment here: 15 to 20 received Ad26.COV2.S at low or high dose, single or two shots; several received placebo; per-sample allocation not given. It was on day 63 after the first vaccine or placebo injection that samples were taken. The starting material was peripheral blood, obtained in a trial of Ad26.COV2.S vaccine versus placebo. The receptors come from a person between 18 and 65 years old who received the Ad26.COV2.S COVID-19 vaccine or a placebo.

The CDR3 region has the DNA TGTGCCAGCAGTTTAGGCAGGGGGTATGGCTACACCTTC. Translation: CASSLGRGYGYTF. The chain combines TRBV12-3 or TRBV12-4 with TRBJ1-2, with 7 bases lining up with TRBD1. Trimming at V came to 1 base and at J to 5 bases, leaving 1 base not matched to a gene. The CDR3 spans 13 residues.

The chain recombines TRBV12-5 with TRBJ2-5; D gene uncertain. The CDR3 consists of 12 residues. Germline V gene sequence: CDR1 LGHNT, CDR2 FRNRAP. V was pared by 1 base and J by 3 bases, with 3 bases between. CDR3 nucleotide sequence: TGTGCTAGTGGTTTGGCGGAAGAGACCCAGTACTTC. Translated, it gives CASGLAEETQYF.

The chain couples TRBV7-8 to TRBJ1-5; TRBD1 might be the D (6 bases). Germline V gene lookup returns CDR1 SGHVS and CDR2 FQNEAQ. Trimming took off 4 bases at V and 0 bases at J, with 19 bases between the two ends. The CDR3 loop spans 18 amino acids. This CDR3 is CASSSTNRDTPSNQPQHF. The CDR3 nucleotides are TGTGCCAGCAGCTCAACAAACCGGGACACCCCTAGCAATCAGCCCCAGCATTTT.

The genes are TRBV10-3 and TRBJ2-7; D possibly corresponds to TRBD2 (5 bases). Germline loops: CDR1 ENHRY, CDR2 SYGVKD. V was trimmed by 3 bases and J by 1 base, leaving 7 bases between them. The CDR3 has 13 residues. CDR3 sequence: CAISDLASYEQYF. CDR3 nucleotide sequence: TGTGCCATCAGTGATCTAGCTTCCTACGAGCAGTACTTC.

The J gene is TRBJ2-1, the V gene TRBV6-5; 11 bases are shared with TRBD1. This CDR3 region has 15 residues. Germline values: CDR1 MNHEY, CDR2 SVGAGI. Germline trimming cut 6 bases from V and 3 bases from J; bases unmatched to any gene: 4. CDR3 in DNA: TGTGCCAGCAGATCCGGGACAGGGGGCTACAATGAGCAGTTCTTC. Protein sequence: CASRSGTGGYNEQFF.

The V gene is TRBV6-6, the J gene TRBJ1-5; D is ambiguous. V was cut by 2 bases and J by 5 bases, with 7 bases left in between. The CDR3 has 13 amino acids. Germline V gives CDR1 MNHNY, CDR2 SVGAGI (reference sequence). Here the CDR3 reads CASSYEGYQPQHF. DNA of the CDR3: TGTGCCAGCAGTTACGAGGGCTATCAGCCCCAGCATTTT.

The V call is TRBV6-6, the J call TRBJ1-5; TRBD1 matches 9 bases. After removal of 2 bases from V and 7 bases from J, the junction contained 9 bases not matched to a gene. The CDR3 length is 16 residues. Germline CDR1 reads MNHNY; CDR2 reads SVGAGI (reference sequence). The CDR3 loop is CASSYDGDRVGQPQHF. CDR3 DNA sequence: TGTGCCAGCAGTTACGACGGGGACAGGGTTGGGCAGCCCCAGCATTTT.

This sequence joins TRBV6-1 and TRBJ2-7; tentative D call: TRBD2 (5 bases). The CDR3 loop spans 15 amino acids. The V gene lost 2 bases and the J gene lost 7 bases, with 18 bases spanning the gap. Germline CDR1 and CDR2: MNHNS and SASEGT. DNA for the CDR3: TGTGCCAGCAGTGAATCTCCCGCCTACACGGGAGAGCAGTACTTC. It encodes CASSESPAYTGEQYF.

The chain employs TRBV18 and TRBJ1-2; D might be TRBD1 (5 bases). CDR1 and CDR2 (germline): KGHSH, LQKENI. The CDR3 is 14 amino acids. V gave up 0 bases and J gave up 4 bases, with 9 bases separating them. In nucleotides, the CDR3 is TGTGCCAGCTCACCACCGGGGGATATCTATGGCTACACCTTC. Protein: CASSPPGDIYGYTF.

In its sample, this clone was seen once. The chain joins TRBV6-5 to TRBJ1-2; no clear D. V lost 8 bases to trimming and J lost 1 base, with 14 bases between them. This CDR3 has 14 amino acids. The germline CDR1 and CDR2 sequences are MNHEY and SVGAGI. CDR3 DNA sequence: TGTGCCAGCTCTAACGGAGGAATTAACTATGGCTACACCTTC. It codes for CASSNGGINYGYTF.

As DNA, the CDR3 is TGTGCCAGCAGTTACTGGCGAACTAGCGGCTACACCTTC. Translated, it gives CASSYWRTSGYTF. This chain connects TRBV6-5 to TRBJ1-2, with no clear D. CDR1 is MNHEY, CDR2 SVGAGI, per germline. V was cut by 1 base and J by 8 bases, with 11 bases left in between. This CDR3 comprises 13 residues.

The chain joins TRBV2 to TRBJ2-7, with D perhaps TRBD2 (5 bases). Per the germline V gene, CDR1 is SNHLY and CDR2 is FYNNEI. The V end was cut by 0 bases, the J end by 1 base, with 19 bases between. The CDR3 is 18 residues long. For the CDR3, the DNA is TGTGCCAGCAGTGAAGCGCTTATGGTCAGCGGTCAGTCCTACGAGCAGTACTTC. It specifies CASSEALMVSGQSYEQYF.

V usage is TRBV15 and J usage is TRBJ1-2, with D perhaps matching TRBD1 (5 bases). This CDR3 region has 15 residues. CDR1 LNHNV and CDR2 YYDKDF come from the germline V gene (reference sequence). The V gene lost 0 bases and the J gene lost 6 bases, with 14 bases spanning the gap. CDR3 loop: CATSRDRQGGDGYTF. The CDR3 bases are TGTGCCACCAGCAGAGATAGGCAGGGAGGGGATGGCTACACCTTC.

The CDR3 DNA sequence: TGTGCCAGCAGCACGCCTCGGGACGCCAGCACAGATACGCAGTATTTT. Translation: CASSTPRDASTDTQYF. The rearrangement joins TRBV7-9 to TRBJ2-3, with D perhaps matching TRBD1 or TRBD2 (5 bases each). The CDR3 consists of 16 residues. V was pared by 5 bases and J by 0 bases, with 15 bases between. Germline values: CDR1 SEHNR, CDR2 FQNEAQ (reference sequence).